The clone carrying this T cell receptor beta chain is classed as medium-sized (0.01 to 0.1%). Its ends do not fully match the called genes, so a read error is possible. The treatment: PENTA 11 planned treatment interruption arm or continuous ART arm. Sorting from thawed PBMCs isolated naive CD4+ CD45RA+ CD45RO- T cells. This record comes from a study of HIV-infected children after antiretroviral therapy interruption. Study-level background: In continuous treatment, analyzed samples were from weeks 0, 48 and 150.

RNA-based 3' RACE libraries used unique molecular identifiers. TCRdb analysed the 3' RACE reads with MiXCR anew, one entry per CDR3 protein. The table records about 40,000 distinct CDR3 sequences, just over 6.5% of them present only once. The CDR3 is 15 amino acids. CDR1 is MGHRA and CDR2 is YSYEKL in the germline V gene. This chain uses TRBV4-1 with TRBJ2-5; weak D call: TRBD2 (6 bases). This TCR came from a pool of human donors with HIV. Specimen: CD45RA+ CD4+ T cells from PBMCs, pooled from several time points, collected from a donor given antiretroviral therapy, either interrupted or continuous. Subset indicated: naive CD4+ CD45RA+ CD45RO- T cells. The CDR3: CASSQLGGEQDTQYF. In DNA form, the CDR3 reads TGTGCCAGCAGCCAACTGGGGGGAGAACAAGACACCCAGTACTTT.